Included here is one T cell receptor (beta chain) sequence, with context. Its antigen is not known. The sample originates from a study of OX40 agonist ivuxolimab in advanced cancers. Study-wide context: It was ivuxolimab, an agonistic anti-OX40 (CD134) antibody, that patients were treated with. A male proportion of about 84% was recorded, with mean age around 62 years and range about 20 to 79. Two cutaneous melanoma patients and one hepatocellular carcinoma patient, three in all, had partial responses.

Sequencing was performed with immunoSEQ multiplex PCR; in TCRdb, only in-frame clones are kept and a portion is missing. The sample lists 50,000 or so clones, 85% occurring once. Findings of the study overall: CD8+ T cells (on average) carried more expanded clones than CD4+ T cells.

Material: CD4+ or CD8+ T cells sorted from blood, obtained in a trial of the OX40 agonist ivuxolimab. The receptor was isolated from an adult with an advanced solid tumor such as melanoma, head and neck, liver or kidney cancer.

CDR3 region: CASSIVRTVYSNQPQHF. The DNA for the CDR3 is TGTGCCAGTAGTATAGTCCGGACGGTATATAGCAATCAGCCCCAGCATTTT. This rearrangement joins TRBV19 to TRBJ1-5; D is undetermined. CDR1 and CDR2 from the germline V gene are LNHDA and SQIVND (reference sequence). Trimming removed 1 base from V and 0 bases from J, with 13 bases in between. The CDR3 runs 17 residues.